The present TCR beta chain was sequenced within a study of blood T cell repertoires in COVID-19. Overall study context: Acute and convalescent COVID-19 samples came from the United States, Italy and Spain. PBMCs, B-cell-depleted T cells, or T cells provided the cDNA or gDNA that made up the material.

Sequenced by immunoSEQ multiplex PCR; TCRdb stores in-frame clones only, minus some. The sample consists of some 120,000 clones, 90% of them appearing once. There are 12 residues in the CDR3. The V end was cut by 0 bases, the J end by 6 bases, with 5 bases between. From germline, CDR1 is SGHAT and CDR2 FQNNGV. This receptor was obtained from a man aged 55-75 years with COVID-19, enrolled during active disease. Sequencing used peripheral blood. The rearrangement joins TRBV11-2 to TRBJ1-1; D uncertain. CDR3 bases: TGTGCCAGCAGCTTAGAGGAGTCTGAAGCTTTCTTT. This translates into CASSLEESEAFF.